This is a list of T cell receptor beta chains from one sample in a study of control samples from healthy donors and cancer patients. Produced via immunoSEQ multiplex PCR; TCRdb's table is partial and in-frame only. This table holds some 120,000 clones, approximately 90% found once. Sample: blood. All receptors derive from a young man in good health. The CDR3 runs from the conserved cysteine through the conserved F or W. D genes are given only for firm matches. Expanded clones get a size class; other rows say once, few or many, or leave the size out.

>14|TRBV6-6|.|.|TRBJ2-7
TGTGCCAGCAGTCCTCAGACACAGACCTACGAGCAGTACTTC
CASSPQTQTYEQYF
>16|TRBV5-1|once|TRBD2|TRBJ2-2
TGCGCCAGCAGCTCCGACGGGGGGGTATCCACCGGGGAGCTGTTTTTT
CASSSDGGVSTGELFF
>13|TRBV30|.|.|TRBJ2-7
TGTGCCTGGACCGGGACGTCTGACTACGAGCAGTACTTC
CAWTGTSDYEQYF
>15|TRBV15|.|.|TRBJ1-6
TGTGCCACCAGCAGAGATAGAGGGGACGGAGTACCCCTCCACTTT
CATSRDRGDGVPLHF
>17|TRBV4-1|.|TRBD2|TRBJ2-2
TGCGCCAGCAGCCAAGAATTGTTGCGGGAGTTCACCGGGGAGCTGTTTTTT
CASSQELLREFTGELFF
>15|TRBV5-1|.|TRBD1|TRBJ1-1
TGCGCCAGCAGCCCAATACAGGGGGCACGGACTGAAGCTTTCTTT
CASSPIQGARTEAFF
>15|TRBV7-9|.|TRBD2|TRBJ2-1
TGTGCCAGCAGCTTAGGTAGCGGGAATTTGGGTGAGCAGTTCTTC
CASSLGSGNLGEQFF
>15|TRBV4-1|.|.|TRBJ1-5
TGCGCCAGCAGCCAAGAGAGTGGGGGCGGTCAGCCCCAGCATTTT
CASSQESGGGQPQHF
>16|TRBV2|.|TRBD1|TRBJ1-2
TGTGCCAGCAGTTTCGGACAGGGATTAGATAGCTATGGCTACACCTTC
CASSFGQGLDSYGYTF
>15|TRBV6-5|.|TRBD1|TRBJ1-4
TGTGCCAGCAGTCCCGGGACAGCAACTAATGAAAAACTGTTTTTT
CASSPGTATNEKLFF
>16|TRBV21-1|.|.|TRBJ1-3
TGTGCCAGCAGCAAGGCTAGACGGCCCGCTGGAAACACCATATATTTT
CASSKARRPAGNTIYF
>13|TRBV19|once|TRBD2|TRBJ2-7
TGTGCCAGTAGTCTCGGGGGGTCCTACGAGCAGTACTTC
CASSLGGSYEQYF
>17|TRBV4-2|.|TRBD1|TRBJ1-1
TGTGCCAGCAGCCAAGATCTGTCGGGACAGGGTTTCACTGAAGCTTTCTTT
CASSQDLSGQGFTEAFF
>15|TRBV3-1/TRBV3-2|.|.|TRBJ2-5
TGTGCCAGCAGTCGGGGTACTAGTGGGATATTGGCCCAGTACTTC
CASSRGTSGILAQYF
>13|TRBV5-5|.|.|TRBJ2-5
TGTGCCAGCAGCTTAGTAGCGCGGGAGACCCAGTACTTC
CASSLVARETQYF
>14|TRBV29-1|.|.|TRBJ2-4
TGCAGCGTTCTGGGAGTTTTTGGCAAAAACATTCAGTACTTC
CSVLGVFGKNIQYF
>15|TRBV4-1|.|TRBD1|TRBJ2-1
TGCGCCAGCAGCCAAGAGCCCGGGACAGGGAATGAGCAGTTCTTC
CASSQEPGTGNEQFF
>15|TRBV19|.|TRBD2|TRBJ2-1
TGTGCCAGTAGTACCACTAGCGCCGCCTACAATGAGCAGTTCTTC
CASSTTSAAYNEQFF
>16|TRBV7-2|.|.|TRBJ2-1
TGTGCCAGCAGATCGAGCCTAACCGGATCAATAACAGAGCAGTTCTTC
CASRSSLTGSITEQFF
>13|TRBV15|.|.|TRBJ1-1
TGTGCCACCAGCAGAGCTAGGAGGACTGAAGCTTTCTTT
CATSRARRTEAFF
>13|TRBV6-2/TRBV6-3|.|.|TRBJ1-1
TGTGCCAGCAGCCCGCATTCGGGCACTGAAGCTTTCTTT
CASSPHSGTEAFF
>15|TRBV5-4|.|TRBD2|TRBJ2-1
TGTGCCAGCAGGTCCGGACTAGCGGCCTCCAATGAGCAGTTCTTC
CASRSGLAASNEQFF
>12|TRBV7-9|.|.|TRBJ2-2
TGTGCCAGCAGCTTAGTCGGGTGGGAGCTGTTTTTT
CASSLVGWELFF
>12|TRBV6-2/TRBV6-3|few|.|TRBJ1-2
TGTGCCAGCAGTTTCGGGACTTATGGCTACACCTTC
CASSFGTYGYTF
>14|TRBV25-1|once|.|TRBJ2-1
TGTGCCAGCAGTGAAAGCGGCTCGGGGAATGAGCAGTTCTTC
CASSESGSGNEQFF
>12|TRBV12-3/TRBV12-4|.|.|TRBJ2-1
TGTGCCAGCAGTCTAGGGGTGAATGAGCAGTTCTTC
CASSLGVNEQFF
>13|TRBV7-9|once|.|TRBJ2-1
TGTGCCAGCAGGAGGGGGGTGAGCGATGAGCAGTTCTTC
CASRRGVSDEQFF
>17|TRBV28|.|.|TRBJ2-5
TGTGCCAGCAGTTTACAGGGGGCGACTAGCCGCCAAGAGACCCAGTACTTC
CASSLQGATSRQETQYF
>16|TRBV18|.|TRBD1|TRBJ1-3
TGTGCCAGCTCACCGGACAGGGGGAAGTCTGGAAACACCATATATTTT
CASSPDRGKSGNTIYF
>15|TRBV28|.|.|TRBJ1-6
TGTGCCAGCAGTTTCGGGGTCTCCTATAATTCACCCCTCCACTTT
CASSFGVSYNSPLHF
>16|TRBV20-1|.|.|TRBJ2-6
TGCAGTGCTAGTCGGGCCCCCTCCTCTGGGGCCAACGTCCTGACTTTC
CSASRAPSSGANVLTF
>14|TRBV7-9|.|.|TRBJ1-6
TGTGCCAGCAGGGAAGGGAAGGGTAATTCACCCCTCCACTTT
CASREGKGNSPLHF
>16|TRBV3-1/TRBV3-2|.|.|TRBJ2-4
TGTGCCAGCCGCTCCACGGCAGATATAGCCAAAAACATTCAGTACTTC
CASRSTADIAKNIQYF